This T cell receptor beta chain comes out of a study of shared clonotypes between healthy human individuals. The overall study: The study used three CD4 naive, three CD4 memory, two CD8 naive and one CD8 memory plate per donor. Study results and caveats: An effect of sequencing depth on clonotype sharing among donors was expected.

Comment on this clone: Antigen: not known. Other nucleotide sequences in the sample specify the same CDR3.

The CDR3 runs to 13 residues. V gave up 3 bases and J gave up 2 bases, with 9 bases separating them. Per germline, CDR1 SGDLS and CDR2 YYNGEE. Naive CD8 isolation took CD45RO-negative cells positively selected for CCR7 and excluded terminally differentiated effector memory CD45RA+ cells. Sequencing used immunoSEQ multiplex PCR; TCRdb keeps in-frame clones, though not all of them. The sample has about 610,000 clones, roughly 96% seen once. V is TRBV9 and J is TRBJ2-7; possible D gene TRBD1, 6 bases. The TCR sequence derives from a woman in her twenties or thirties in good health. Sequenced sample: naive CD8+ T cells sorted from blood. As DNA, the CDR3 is TGTGCCAGCAGCGCCGGGACAACCTACGAGCAGTACTTC. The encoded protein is CASSAGTTYEQYF. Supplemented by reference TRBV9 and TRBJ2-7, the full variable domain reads DSGVTQTPKHLITATGQRVTLRCSPRSGDLSVYWYQQSLDQGLQFLIQYYNGEERAKGNILERFSAQQFPDLHSELNLSSLELGDSALYFCASSAGTTYEQYFGPGTRLTVT.